The sequence of this TCR beta chain was determined in a study of early T cells in non-severe SARS-CoV-2 infection. General study results and limits: Reliance on VDJdb matching favored anti-spike CD8 responses; private and CD4 specificities were missed.

Unique molecular identifiers were affixed to single, distinct cDNA molecules. MiXCR, run by TCRdb on the 5' RACE reads, gives a single entry per CDR3 protein. The sample lists over 85,000 distinct CDR3 sequences, roughly 14% occurring once. J was trimmed by 2 bases and V by 4 bases; bases with no gene match: 2. This CDR3 is built from 14 residues. The V gene's germline CDR1 is LGHDT and CDR2 YNNKEL (reference sequence). In this sample, this clonotype turned up many times. The target antigen is unknown. The sequencing sample was made of whole blood. The clonotype comes from an adult who was a healthcare worker with PCR-confirmed SARS-CoV-2 infection or an uninfected control (not recorded which). J is TRBJ2-1 and V is TRBV3-1; 7 positions agree with TRBD2. CDR3: CASSRREAYNEQFF. Written as DNA, the CDR3 is TGTGCCAGCAGCCGACGGGAGGCCTACAATGAGCAGTTCTTC.